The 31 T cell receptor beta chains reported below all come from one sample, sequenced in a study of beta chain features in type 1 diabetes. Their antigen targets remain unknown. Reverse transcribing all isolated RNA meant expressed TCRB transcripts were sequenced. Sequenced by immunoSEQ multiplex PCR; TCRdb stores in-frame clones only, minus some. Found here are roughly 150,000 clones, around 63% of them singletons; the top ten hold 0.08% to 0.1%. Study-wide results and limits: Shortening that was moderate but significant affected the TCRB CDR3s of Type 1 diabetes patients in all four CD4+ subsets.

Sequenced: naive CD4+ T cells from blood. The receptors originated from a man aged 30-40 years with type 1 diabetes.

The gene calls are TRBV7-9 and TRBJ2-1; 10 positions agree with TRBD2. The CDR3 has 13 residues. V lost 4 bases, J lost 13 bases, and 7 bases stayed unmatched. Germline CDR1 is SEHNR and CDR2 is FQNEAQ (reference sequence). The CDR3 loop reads CASSSGLANRQFF. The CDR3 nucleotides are TGTGCCAGCAGCTCGGGACTAGCGAATCGTCAGTTCTTC.

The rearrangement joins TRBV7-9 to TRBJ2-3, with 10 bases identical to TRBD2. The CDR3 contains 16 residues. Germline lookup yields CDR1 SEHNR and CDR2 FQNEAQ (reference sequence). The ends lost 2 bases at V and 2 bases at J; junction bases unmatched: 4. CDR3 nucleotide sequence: TGTGCCAGCAGCTTACTAGCGGGGGCCGACACAGATACGCAGTATTTT. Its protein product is CASSLLAGADTDTQYF. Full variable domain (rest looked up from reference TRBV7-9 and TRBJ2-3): DTGVSQNPRHKITKRGQNVTFRCDPISEHNRLYWYRQTLGQGPEFLTYFQNEAQLEKSRLLSDRFSAERPKGSFSTLEIQRTEQGDSAMYLCASSLLAGADTDTQYFGPGTRLTVL.

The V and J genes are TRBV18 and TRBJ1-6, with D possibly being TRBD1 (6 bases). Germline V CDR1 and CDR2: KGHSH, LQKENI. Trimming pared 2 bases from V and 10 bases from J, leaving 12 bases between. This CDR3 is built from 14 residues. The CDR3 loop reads CASSPDRIGSPLHF. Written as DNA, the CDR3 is TGTGCCAGCTCACCAGACAGGATTGGATCACCCCTCCACTTT.

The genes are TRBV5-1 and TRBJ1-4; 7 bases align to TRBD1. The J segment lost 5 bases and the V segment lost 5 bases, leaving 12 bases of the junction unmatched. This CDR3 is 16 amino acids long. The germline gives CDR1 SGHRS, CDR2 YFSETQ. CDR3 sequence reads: CASRITPGQQNEKLFF. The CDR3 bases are TGCGCCAGCAGAATTACTCCGGGACAGCAAAATGAAAAACTGTTTTTT.

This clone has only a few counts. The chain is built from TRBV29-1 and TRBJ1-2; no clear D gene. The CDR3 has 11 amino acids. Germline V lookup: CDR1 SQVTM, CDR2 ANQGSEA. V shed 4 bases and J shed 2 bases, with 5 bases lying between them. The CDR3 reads CSVVQNYGYTF. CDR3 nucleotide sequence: TGCAGCGTTGTACAGAACTATGGCTACACCTTC.

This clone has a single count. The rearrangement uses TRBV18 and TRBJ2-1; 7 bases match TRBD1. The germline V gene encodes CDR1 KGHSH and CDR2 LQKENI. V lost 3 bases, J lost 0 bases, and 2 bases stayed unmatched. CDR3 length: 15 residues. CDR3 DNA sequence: TGTGCCAGCTCACCGGGACAGAACTCCTACAATGAGCAGTTCTTC. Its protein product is CASSPGQNSYNEQFF. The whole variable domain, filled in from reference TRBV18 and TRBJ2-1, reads NAGVMQNPRHLVRRRGQEARLRCSPMKGHSHVYWYRQLPEEGLKFMVYLQKENIIDESGMPKERFSAEFPKEGPSILRIQQVVRGDSAAYFCASSPGQNSYNEQFFGPGTRLTVL.

In DNA form, the CDR3 reads TGTGCCAGCAGCTCTGGACAGAACACCGGGGAGCTGTTTTTT. Protein sequence: CASSSGQNTGELFF. The genes are TRBV28 and TRBJ2-2; D might be TRBD1 (5 bases). Germline CDR1 and CDR2: MDHEN and SYDVKM. CDR3 length: 14 residues. Between the trimmed V and J ends, which lost 6 bases and 1 base, there was a span of 9 bases.

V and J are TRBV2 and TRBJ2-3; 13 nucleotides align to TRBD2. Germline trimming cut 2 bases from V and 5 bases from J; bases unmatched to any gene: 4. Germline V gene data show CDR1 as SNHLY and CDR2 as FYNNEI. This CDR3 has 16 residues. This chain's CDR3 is CASSEQGLAGQDTQYF. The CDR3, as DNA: TGTGCCAGCAGTGAACAGGGACTAGCGGGGCAAGATACGCAGTATTTT.

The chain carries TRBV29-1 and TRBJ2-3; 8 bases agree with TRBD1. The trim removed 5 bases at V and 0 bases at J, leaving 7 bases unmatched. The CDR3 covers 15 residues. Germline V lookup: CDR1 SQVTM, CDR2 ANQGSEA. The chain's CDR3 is CSVLSGGHSTDTQYF. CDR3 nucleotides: TGCAGCGTTCTATCAGGGGGCCACAGCACAGATACGCAGTATTTT.

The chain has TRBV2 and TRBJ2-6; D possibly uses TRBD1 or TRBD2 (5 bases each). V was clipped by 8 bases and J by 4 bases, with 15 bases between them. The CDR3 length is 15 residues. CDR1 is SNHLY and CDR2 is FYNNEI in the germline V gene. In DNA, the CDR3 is TGTGCCAGCGGAAGCGCAGGGAGCGGGGCCAACGTCCTGACTTTC. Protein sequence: CASGSAGSGANVLTF. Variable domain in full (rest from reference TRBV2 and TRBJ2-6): EPEVTQTPSHQVTQMGQEVILRCVPISNHLYFYWYRQILGQKVEFLVSFYNNEISEKSEIFDDQFSVERPDGSNFTLKIRSTKLEDSAMYFCASGSAGSGANVLTFGAGSRLTVL.

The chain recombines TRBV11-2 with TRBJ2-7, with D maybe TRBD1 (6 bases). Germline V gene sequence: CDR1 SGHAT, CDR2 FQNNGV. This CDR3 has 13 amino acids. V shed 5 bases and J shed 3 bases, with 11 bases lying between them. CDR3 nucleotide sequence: TGTGCCAGCAGCCACAGGGAGCTCTACGAGCAGTACTTC. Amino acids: CASSHRELYEQYF.

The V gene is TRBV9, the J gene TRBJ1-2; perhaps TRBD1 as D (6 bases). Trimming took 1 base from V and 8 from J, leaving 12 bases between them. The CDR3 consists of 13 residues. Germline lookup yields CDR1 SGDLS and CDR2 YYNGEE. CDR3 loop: CASSVIRGLGYTF. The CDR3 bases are TGTGCCAGCAGCGTAATCCGGGGGCTAGGCTACACCTTC.

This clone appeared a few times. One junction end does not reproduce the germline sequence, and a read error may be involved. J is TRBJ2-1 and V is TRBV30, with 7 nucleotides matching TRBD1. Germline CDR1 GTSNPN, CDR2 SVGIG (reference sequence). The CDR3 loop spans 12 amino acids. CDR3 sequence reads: CAWKGISTGEIF. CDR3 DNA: TGTGCCTGGAAAGGAATTAGTACAGGGGAGATCTTC.

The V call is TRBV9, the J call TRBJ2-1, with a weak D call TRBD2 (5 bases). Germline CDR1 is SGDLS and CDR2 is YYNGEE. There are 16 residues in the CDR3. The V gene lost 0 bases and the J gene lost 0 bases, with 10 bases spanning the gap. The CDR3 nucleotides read TGTGCCAGCAGCGTAGAGACGGACTTCTCCTACAATGAGCAGTTCTTC. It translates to CASSVETDFSYNEQFF.

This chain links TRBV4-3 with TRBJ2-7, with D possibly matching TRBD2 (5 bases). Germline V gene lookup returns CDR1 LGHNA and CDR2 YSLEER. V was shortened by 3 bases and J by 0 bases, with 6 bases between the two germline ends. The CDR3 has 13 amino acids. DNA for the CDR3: TGCGCCAGCAGCCAGGACTTCTCCTACGAGCAGTACTTC. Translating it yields CASSQDFSYEQYF.

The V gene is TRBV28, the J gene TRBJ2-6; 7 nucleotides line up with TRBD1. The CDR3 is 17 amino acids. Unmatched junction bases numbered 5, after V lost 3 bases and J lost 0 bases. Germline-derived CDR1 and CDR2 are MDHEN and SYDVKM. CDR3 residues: CASSLTGPNSGANVLTF. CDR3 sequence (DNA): TGTGCCAGCAGTTTGACAGGGCCCAACTCTGGGGCCAACGTCCTGACTTTC.

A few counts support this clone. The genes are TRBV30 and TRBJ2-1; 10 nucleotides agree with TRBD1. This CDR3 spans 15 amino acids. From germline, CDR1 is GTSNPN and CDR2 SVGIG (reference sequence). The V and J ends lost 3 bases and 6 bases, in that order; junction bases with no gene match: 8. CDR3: CAWSGSGTGVNEQFF. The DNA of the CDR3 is TGTGCCTGGAGCGGATCCGGGACAGGGGTCAATGAGCAGTTCTTC.

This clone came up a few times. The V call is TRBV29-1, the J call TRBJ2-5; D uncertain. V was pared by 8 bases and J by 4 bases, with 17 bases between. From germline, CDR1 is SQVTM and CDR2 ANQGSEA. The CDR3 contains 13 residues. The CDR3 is CSLTAIGAETQYF. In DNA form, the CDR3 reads TGCAGCCTCACGGCGATAGGAGCAGAGACCCAGTACTTC.

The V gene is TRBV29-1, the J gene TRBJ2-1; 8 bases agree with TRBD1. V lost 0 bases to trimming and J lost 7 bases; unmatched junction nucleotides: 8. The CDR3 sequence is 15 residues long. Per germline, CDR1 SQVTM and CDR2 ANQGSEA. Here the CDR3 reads CSVEDVRRQGNEQFF. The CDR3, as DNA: TGCAGCGTTGAAGACGTCCGGAGACAGGGGAATGAGCAGTTCTTC.

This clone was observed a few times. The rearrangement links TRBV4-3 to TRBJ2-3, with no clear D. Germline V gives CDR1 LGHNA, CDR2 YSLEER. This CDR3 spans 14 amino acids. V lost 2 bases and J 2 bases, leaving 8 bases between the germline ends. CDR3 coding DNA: TGCGCCAGCAGCCAAATTTCCCACACAGATACGCAGTATTTT. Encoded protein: CASSQISHTDTQYF.

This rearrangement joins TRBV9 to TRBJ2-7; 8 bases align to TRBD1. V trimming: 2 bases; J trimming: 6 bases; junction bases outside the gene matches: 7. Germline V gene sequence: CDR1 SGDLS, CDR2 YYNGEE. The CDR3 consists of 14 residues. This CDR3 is CASSVTGVDGEQYF. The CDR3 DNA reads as TGTGCCAGCAGCGTGACAGGGGTAGATGGCGAGCAGTACTTC.

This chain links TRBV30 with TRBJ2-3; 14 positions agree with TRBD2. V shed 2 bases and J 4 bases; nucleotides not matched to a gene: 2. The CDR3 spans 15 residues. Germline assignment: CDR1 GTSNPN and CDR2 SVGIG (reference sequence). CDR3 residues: CAWSSGLAGADTQYF. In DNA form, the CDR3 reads TGTGCCTGGAGTTCGGGACTAGCGGGGGCAGATACGCAGTATTTT.

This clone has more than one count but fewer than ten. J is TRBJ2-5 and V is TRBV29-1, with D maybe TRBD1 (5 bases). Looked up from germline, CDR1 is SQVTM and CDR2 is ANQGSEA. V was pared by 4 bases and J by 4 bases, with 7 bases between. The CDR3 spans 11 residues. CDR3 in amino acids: CSVVGAETQYF. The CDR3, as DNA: TGCAGCGTTGTAGGGGCAGAGACCCAGTACTTC.

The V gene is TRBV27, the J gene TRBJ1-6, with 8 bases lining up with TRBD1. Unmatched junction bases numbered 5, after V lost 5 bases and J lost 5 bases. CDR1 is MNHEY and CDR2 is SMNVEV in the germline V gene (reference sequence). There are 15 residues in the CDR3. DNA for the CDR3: TGTGCCAGCAGTCCGTGGACAGGGAATAATTCACCCCTCCACTTT. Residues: CASSPWTGNNSPLHF.

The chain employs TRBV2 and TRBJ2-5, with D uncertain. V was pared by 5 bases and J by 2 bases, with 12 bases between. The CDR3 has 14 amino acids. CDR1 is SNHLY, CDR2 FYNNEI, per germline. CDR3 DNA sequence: TGTGCCAGCAGTTCACAACAGCTACAAGAGACCCAGTACTTC. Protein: CASSSQQLQETQYF.

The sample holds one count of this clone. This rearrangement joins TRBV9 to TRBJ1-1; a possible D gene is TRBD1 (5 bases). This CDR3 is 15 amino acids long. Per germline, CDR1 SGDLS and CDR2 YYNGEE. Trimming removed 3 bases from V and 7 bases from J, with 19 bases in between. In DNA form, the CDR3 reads TGTGCCAGCAGCGCCGGGGCGGGGTTTGTAAATGAAGCTTTCTTT. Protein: CASSAGAGFVNEAFF.

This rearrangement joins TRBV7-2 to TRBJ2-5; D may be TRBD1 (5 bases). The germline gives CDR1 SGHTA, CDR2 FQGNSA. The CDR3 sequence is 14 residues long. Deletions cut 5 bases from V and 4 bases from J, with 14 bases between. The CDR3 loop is CASSPNQGPETQYF. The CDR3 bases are TGTGCCAGCAGCCCCAACCAGGGCCCAGAGACCCAGTACTTC.

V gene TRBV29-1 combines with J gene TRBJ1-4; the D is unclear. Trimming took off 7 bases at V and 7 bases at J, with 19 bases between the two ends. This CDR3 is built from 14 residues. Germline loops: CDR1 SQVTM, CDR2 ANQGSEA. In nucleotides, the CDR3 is TGCAGCGCAGAGGTGGGAATCGGAGGTGAAAAACTGTTTTTT. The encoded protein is CSAEVGIGGEKLFF.

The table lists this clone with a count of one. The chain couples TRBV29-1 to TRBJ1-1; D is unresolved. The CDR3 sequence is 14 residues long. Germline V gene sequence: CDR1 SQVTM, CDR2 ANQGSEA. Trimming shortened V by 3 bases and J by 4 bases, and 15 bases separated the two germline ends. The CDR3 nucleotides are TGCAGCGTTGATCGCCGGGGAGAGGGCACTGAAGCTTTCTTT. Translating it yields CSVDRRGEGTEAFF.

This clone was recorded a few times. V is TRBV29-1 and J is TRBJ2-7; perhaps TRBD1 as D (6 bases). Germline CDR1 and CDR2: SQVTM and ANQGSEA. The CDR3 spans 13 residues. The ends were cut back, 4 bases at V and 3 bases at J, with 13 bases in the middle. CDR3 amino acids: CSVGKMDSYEQYF. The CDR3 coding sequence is TGCAGCGTTGGCAAAATGGACAGCTACGAGCAGTACTTC.

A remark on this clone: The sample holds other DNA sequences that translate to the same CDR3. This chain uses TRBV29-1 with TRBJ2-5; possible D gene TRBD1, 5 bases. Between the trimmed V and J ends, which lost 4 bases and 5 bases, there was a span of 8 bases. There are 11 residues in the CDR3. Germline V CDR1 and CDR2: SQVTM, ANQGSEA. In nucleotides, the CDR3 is TGCAGCGTTGGTCAGGGTGAGACCCAGTACTTC. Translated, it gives CSVGQGETQYF.